Shown below are 17 T cell receptor beta chains from a single sample sequenced in a study of vaccination effects on CD4 cells after COVID-19. TCRdb's copy holds only in-frame clones and misses some; the assay was immunoSEQ multiplex PCR. The table records about 15,000 clones, over 60% of them present only once. Their target antigens are unknown. Under the ViraFEST assay, PBMC were stimulated with viral peptide pools so that antigen-specific CD4+ T cells expanded. Sequencing was performed afterwards. Investigators separated out CD4+ T cells once around nine days of culture had passed. The person acquired a PCR-confirmed SARS-CoV-2 infection between March and December 2020. Participants got two doses of BNT162b2 or mRNA-1273 vaccine. Sequencing was performed on CD4+ T cells from PBMCs cultured with SARS-CoV-2 spike peptides, taken after COVID-19 vaccination. These receptors were obtained from a human donor who had a prior SARS-CoV-2 infection.

This sequence joins TRBV9 and TRBJ1-1; D is unclear. The CDR3 runs 13 residues. V was pared by 0 bases and J by 1 base, with 4 bases between. CDR1 and CDR2 (germline): SGDLS, YYNGEE. CDR3 DNA: TGTGCCAGCAGCGTAGCCCCGAACACTGAAGCTTTCTTT. This translates into CASSVAPNTEAFF.

There are a few counts of this clone. This CDR3 reads CASSLEALRELTYNEQFF. The CDR3 region has the DNA TGTGCCAGCAGCTTAGAGGCCTTGAGGGAACTAACCTACAATGAGCAGTTCTTC. This chain connects TRBV7-2 to TRBJ2-1; the D gene is possibly TRBD2 (5 bases). CDR3 length equals 18 residues. The ends were cut back, 1 base at V and 2 bases at J, with 18 bases in the middle. CDR1 and CDR2 (germline): SGHTA, FQGNSA.

The sample holds one count of this clone. This chain connects TRBV2 to TRBJ1-5, with a possible D match to TRBD1 (5 bases). The V gene's germline CDR1 is SNHLY and CDR2 FYNNEI. The CDR3 is 14 residues long. V gave up 5 bases and J gave up 2 bases, with 10 bases separating them. The CDR3 here is CASSSTVGNQPQHF. The CDR3 DNA is TGTGCCAGCAGTTCGACAGTGGGCAATCAGCCCCAGCATTTT.

Only a few counts were recorded for this clone. CDR3 sequence: CASSRYYLASEGEAFF. In DNA form, the CDR3 reads TGCGCCAGCAGCCGCTACTACCTGGCCTCGGAGGGTGAAGCTTTCTTT. V usage is TRBV4-1 and J usage is TRBJ1-1; no clear D gene. Germline V gene sequence: CDR1 MGHRA, CDR2 YSYEKL. CDR3 length: 16 amino acids. V was pared by 4 bases and J by 7 bases, with 22 bases between.

This clone was observed once. The J gene is TRBJ2-5, the V gene TRBV18, with D tentatively TRBD1 (5 bases). Germline V gives CDR1 KGHSH, CDR2 LQKENI. The CDR3 contains 15 residues. Trimming cost V 1 base and J 5 bases, with 14 bases left between them. CDR3 bases: TGTGCCAGCTCACCACTTAACCTAGGGGCTGAGACCCAGTACTTC. Its translation is CASSPLNLGAETQYF.

The rearrangement joins TRBV9 to TRBJ2-1, with D tentatively TRBD1 (5 bases). Looked up from germline, CDR1 is SGDLS and CDR2 is YYNGEE. The length of the CDR3 is 14 residues. With 2 bases removed from V and 8 bases from J, the gap between germline ends came to 14 bases. The CDR3 nucleotides are TGTGCCAGCAGCGTCTTGGACACAGGCTATGAGCAGTTCTTC. Its translation: CASSVLDTGYEQFF.

The chain joins TRBV6-5 to TRBJ1-1, with D possibly TRBD1 on 6 matching bases. CDR3 size: 14 residues. Germline CDR1 MNHEY, CDR2 SVGAGI. The ends were cut back, 6 bases at V and 0 bases at J, with 11 bases in the middle. The DNA for the CDR3 is TGTGCCAGCAGGGACAGTAACCTGAACACTGAAGCTTTCTTT. This gives the protein CASRDSNLNTEAFF.

This clone was detected only a few times. This chain links TRBV24-1 with TRBJ2-7; TRBD2 is a possible D gene (6 bases). The ends were cut back, 4 bases at V and 4 bases at J, with 22 bases in the middle. The CDR3 contains 17 residues. Germline V CDR1 and CDR2: KGHDR, SFDVKD. CDR3 coding DNA: TGTGCCACCAGTGACACACCGGGGAGGCGGAACGGTTACGAGCAGTACTTC. Its translation: CATSDTPGRRNGYEQYF.

This clone is a singleton in its sample. The chain is built from TRBV7-3 and TRBJ1-2, with 8 positions matching TRBD1. Trimming at V came to 5 bases and at J to 4 bases, leaving 3 bases not matched to a gene. Germline CDR1 SGHTA, CDR2 FQGTGA. This CDR3 region has 13 residues. The CDR3 loop reads CASSPTGGYGYTF. The CDR3, as DNA: TGTGCCAGCAGCCCCACAGGGGGCTATGGCTACACCTTC.

This clone was detected a few times. This chain links TRBV19 with TRBJ1-5, with a tentative D call TRBD1 (6 bases). V was clipped by 3 bases and J by 7 bases, with 13 bases between them. The CDR3 spans 14 residues. CDR1 LNHDA and CDR2 SQIVND come from the germline V gene (reference sequence). The CDR3 protein is CASSMYTGRQPQHF. The CDR3 DNA reads as TGTGCCAGTAGTATGTATACAGGGAGGCAGCCCCAGCATTTT.

V and J are TRBV9 and TRBJ2-5, with a weak D call TRBD2 (6 bases). The CDR3 runs 16 residues. The V end lost 0 bases, the J end lost 0 bases, and 12 bases lay between the germline ends. Germline V lookup: CDR1 SGDLS, CDR2 YYNGEE. In DNA form, the CDR3 reads TGTGCCAGCAGCGTAGGTTGGGGGGTGTACCAAGAGACCCAGTACTTC. Translating it yields CASSVGWGVYQETQYF.

The table lists this clone with a count of one. The chain recombines TRBV18 with TRBJ1-4; D is perhaps TRBD1 (5 bases). V lost 6 bases to trimming and J lost 6 bases, with 17 bases between them. The germline gives CDR1 KGHSH, CDR2 LQKENI. This CDR3 has 15 residues. Written as DNA, the CDR3 is TGTGCCAGCTCTCCCGGGACTGGTGAGGATGAAAAACTGTTTTTT. It yields the protein CASSPGTGEDEKLFF.

By its share, this clone is medium-sized. This chain's CDR3 is CASSRTSGRAETQYF. CDR3 sequence (DNA): TGCGCCAGCAGTCGGACTAGCGGGAGGGCCGAGACCCAGTACTTC. This chain connects TRBV10-1 to TRBJ2-5; 15 nucleotides match TRBD2. The V gene end was trimmed by 5 bases and the J gene end by 5 bases; junction bases not matched to a gene: 3. CDR3 length: 15 amino acids. Per germline, CDR1 WNHNN and CDR2 SYGVQD (reference sequence).

The chain is built from TRBV2 and TRBJ2-7; tentative D call: TRBD2 (6 bases). This CDR3 has 13 residues. Germline V gene data show CDR1 as SNHLY and CDR2 as FYNNEI. Trimming took off 3 bases at V and 3 bases at J, with 9 bases between the two ends. CDR3 sequence: CASSDPGLYEQYF. As DNA, the CDR3 is TGTGCCAGCAGTGATCCGGGACTCTACGAGCAGTACTTC.

The chain recombines TRBV2 with TRBJ2-6; unclear D gene. V was shortened by 6 bases and J by 0 bases, with 9 bases between the two germline ends. This CDR3 has 15 residues. Germline V gene sequence: CDR1 SNHLY, CDR2 FYNNEI. The CDR3 region has the DNA TGTGCCAGCAGAAGATACAGCTCTGGGGCCAACGTCCTGACTTTC. Encoded protein: CASRRYSSGANVLTF.

The CDR3 spells CASSQVRGNTGELFF. CDR3 nucleotide sequence: TGTGCCAGCAGTCAAGTCAGGGGGAACACCGGGGAGCTGTTTTTT. The rearrangement uses TRBV7-3 and TRBJ2-2, with D tentatively TRBD1 (6 bases). V was cut by 6 bases and J by 1 base, with 12 bases left in between. From germline, CDR1 is SGHTA and CDR2 FQGTGA. CDR3 size: 15 residues. Supplemented by reference TRBV7-3 and TRBJ2-2, the full variable domain reads GAGVSQTPSNKVTEKGKYVELRCDPISGHTALYWYRQSLGQGPEFLIYFQGTGAADDSGLPNDRFFAVRPEGSVSTLKIQRTERGDSAVYLCASSQVRGNTGELFFGEGSRLTVL.

This clone has only a few counts. J is TRBJ2-2 and V is TRBV19; D is ambiguous. CDR1 LNHDA and CDR2 SQIVND come from the germline V gene (reference sequence). Trimming took 4 bases from V and 3 from J, leaving 9 bases between them. The CDR3 contains 14 residues. This CDR3 reads CASSKESYTGELFF. In DNA form, the CDR3 reads TGTGCCAGTAGTAAAGAGAGTTACACCGGGGAGCTGTTTTTT.